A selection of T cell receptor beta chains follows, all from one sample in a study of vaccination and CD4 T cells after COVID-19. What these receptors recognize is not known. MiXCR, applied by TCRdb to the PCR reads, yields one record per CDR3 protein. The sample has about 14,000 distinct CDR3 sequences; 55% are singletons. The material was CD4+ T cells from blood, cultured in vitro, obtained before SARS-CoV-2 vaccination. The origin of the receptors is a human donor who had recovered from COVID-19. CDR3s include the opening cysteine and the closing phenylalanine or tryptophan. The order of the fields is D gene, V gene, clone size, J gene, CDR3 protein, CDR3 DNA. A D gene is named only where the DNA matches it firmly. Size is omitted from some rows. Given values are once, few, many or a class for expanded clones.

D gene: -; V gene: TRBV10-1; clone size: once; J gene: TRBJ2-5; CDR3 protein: CASSAQAQETQYF; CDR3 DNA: TGCGCCAGCAGCGCTCAAGCACAAGAGACCCAGTACTTC
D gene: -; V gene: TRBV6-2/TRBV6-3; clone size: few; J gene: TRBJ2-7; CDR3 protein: CASSYRDAHPYEQYF; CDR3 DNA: TGTGCCAGCAGTTACAGGGACGCTCACCCCTACGAGCAGTACTTC
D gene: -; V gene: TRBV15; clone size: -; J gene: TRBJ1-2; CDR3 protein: CATSRDMNYGYTF; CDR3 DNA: TGTGCCACCAGCAGAGATATGAACTATGGCTACACCTTC
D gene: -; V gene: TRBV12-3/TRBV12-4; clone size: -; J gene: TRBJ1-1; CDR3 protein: CASILGGAPTEAFF; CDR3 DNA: TGTGCCAGCATATTGGGGGGGGCGCCGACTGAAGCTTTCTTT
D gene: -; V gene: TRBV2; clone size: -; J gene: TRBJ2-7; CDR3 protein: CASNSRGGIHEQYF; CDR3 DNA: TGTGCCAGCAACTCCCGAGGGGGAATACACGAGCAGTACTTC
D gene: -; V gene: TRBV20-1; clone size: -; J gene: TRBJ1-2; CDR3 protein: CSAAGTLINYGYTF; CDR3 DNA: TGCAGTGCAGCCGGGACTCTAATAAACTATGGCTACACCTTC
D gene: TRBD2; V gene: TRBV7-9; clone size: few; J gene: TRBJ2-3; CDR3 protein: CASSMGLAGGDTQYF; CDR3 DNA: TGTGCCAGCAGCATGGGACTAGCGGGTGGGGATACGCAGTATTTT
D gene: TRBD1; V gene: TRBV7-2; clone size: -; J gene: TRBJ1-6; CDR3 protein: CASSFETGGHSPLHF; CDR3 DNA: TGTGCCAGCAGCTTCGAGACAGGGGGTCATTCACCCCTCCACTTT
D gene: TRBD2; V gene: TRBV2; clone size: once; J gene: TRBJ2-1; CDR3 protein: CASERGIYNEQFF; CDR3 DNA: TGTGCCAGCGAGCGGGGGATATACAATGAGCAGTTCTTC
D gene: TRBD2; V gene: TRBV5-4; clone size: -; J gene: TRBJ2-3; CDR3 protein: CASSLEGLDTDTQYF; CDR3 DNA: TGTGCCAGCAGCTTGGAAGGACTAGACACAGATACGCAGTATTTT
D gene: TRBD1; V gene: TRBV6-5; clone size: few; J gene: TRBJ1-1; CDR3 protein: CASSLHRGRVTEAFF; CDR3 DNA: TGTGCCAGCAGTTTACACAGGGGGCGAGTCACTGAAGCTTTCTTT
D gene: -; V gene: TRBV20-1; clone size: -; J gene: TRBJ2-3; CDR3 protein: CSASQYGTDTQYF; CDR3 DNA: TGCAGTGCTAGTCAATACGGTACAGATACGCAGTATTTT
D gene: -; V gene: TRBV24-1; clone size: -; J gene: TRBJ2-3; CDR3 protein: CATSDHDTQYF; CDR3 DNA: TGTGCCACCAGTGATCATGATACGCAGTATTTT
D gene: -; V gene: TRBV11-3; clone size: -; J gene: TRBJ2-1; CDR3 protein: CASSETGEPRNEQFF; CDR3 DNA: TGTGCCAGCAGCGAGACGGGAGAACCCCGGAATGAGCAGTTCTTC
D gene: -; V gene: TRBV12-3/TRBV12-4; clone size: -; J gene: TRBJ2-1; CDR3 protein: CASSLERFANEQFF; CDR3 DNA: TGTGCCAGCAGTTTAGAGCGTTTTGCCAATGAGCAGTTCTTC
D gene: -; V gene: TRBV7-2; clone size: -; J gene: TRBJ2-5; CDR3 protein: CASRQGGSGGTQYF; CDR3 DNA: TGTGCCAGCAGACAGGGCGGGAGCGGAGGGACCCAGTACTTC
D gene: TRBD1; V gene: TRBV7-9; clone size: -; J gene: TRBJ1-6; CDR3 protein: CASSLGTGKPSPLHF; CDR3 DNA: TGTGCCAGCAGCCTGGGGACAGGGAAGCCCTCACCCCTCCACTTT
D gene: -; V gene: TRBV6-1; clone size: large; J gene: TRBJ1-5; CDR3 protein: CASSEGSSNQPQHF; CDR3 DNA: TGTGCCAGCAGTGAGGGATCGAGCAATCAGCCCCAGCATTTT
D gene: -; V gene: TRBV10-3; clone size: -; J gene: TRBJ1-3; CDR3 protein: CAISGTRDSSGNTIYF; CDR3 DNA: TGTGCCATCAGTGGCACCCGGGACTCCTCTGGAAACACCATATATTTT
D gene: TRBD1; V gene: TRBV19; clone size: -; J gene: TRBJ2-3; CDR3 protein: CASSPDRGADTQYF; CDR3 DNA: TGTGCCAGTAGTCCCGACAGGGGCGCAGATACGCAGTATTTT
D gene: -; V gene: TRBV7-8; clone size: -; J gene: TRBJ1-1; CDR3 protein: CASRAKENTEAFF; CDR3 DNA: TGTGCCAGCAGAGCAAAGGAGAACACTGAAGCTTTCTTT
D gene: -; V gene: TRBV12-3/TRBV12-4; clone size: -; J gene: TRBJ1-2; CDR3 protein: CARSPRTVGGYTF; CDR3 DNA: TGTGCCAGGAGTCCCCGGACAGTGGGCGGCTACACCTTC